This TCR beta chain was captured in a study of T cells in Graves' hyperthyroidism and ophthalmopathy. Absent ophthalmopathy progression within 18 months defined stable Graves' hyperthyroidism. Clinical symptoms, serum thyroxine, TRAb, thyroid ultrasound and orbital computed tomography informed diagnoses. CDR1 KGHDR and CDR2 SFDVKD come from the germline V gene. The CDR3 totals 19 residues. The V gene end was trimmed by 0 bases and the J gene end by 1 base; junction bases not matched to a gene: 6. Amplified TCR beta CDR3 regions derived from RNA transcripts. An initial round of RT-PCR targeting the TCR CDR3 relied on the HTBI primer set. A single record per CDR3 protein comes from TCRdb applying MiXCR to the multiplex PCR reads. The sample yields roughly 800,000 distinct CDR3 sequences, over 35% seen once.

This chain connects TRBV24-1 to TRBJ2-6; 9 positions match TRBD1. This TCR was sampled from a man between 18 and 29 years old with Graves' hyperthyroidism. Material: blood. CDR3 protein: CATSDLGGTGRSGANVLTF. The DNA of the CDR3 is TGTGCCACCAGTGATTTGGGCGGGACAGGGAGATCTGGGGCCAACGTCCTGACTTTC.